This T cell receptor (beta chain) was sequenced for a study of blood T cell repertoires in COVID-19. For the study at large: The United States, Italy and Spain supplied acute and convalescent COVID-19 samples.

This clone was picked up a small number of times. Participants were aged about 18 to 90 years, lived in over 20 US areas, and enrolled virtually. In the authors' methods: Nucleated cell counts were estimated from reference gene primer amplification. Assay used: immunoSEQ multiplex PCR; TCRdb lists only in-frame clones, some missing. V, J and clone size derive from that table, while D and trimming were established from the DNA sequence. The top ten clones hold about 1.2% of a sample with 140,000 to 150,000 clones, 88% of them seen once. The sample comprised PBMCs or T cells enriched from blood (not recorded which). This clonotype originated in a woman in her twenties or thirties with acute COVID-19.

For the CDR3, the DNA is TGTGCCAGCACCATCGGAGGGCCATACGAGCAGTACTTC. Translation gives CASTIGGPYEQYF. The chain employs TRBV12-3 or TRBV12-4 and TRBJ2-7; the D gene is possibly TRBD2 (6 bases). The CDR3 spans 13 residues. With 7 bases removed from V and 4 bases from J, the gap between germline ends came to 14 bases.